The rows below give T cell receptor beta chains drawn from one sample of a study of cytomegalovirus exposure and HLA in healthy donors. Sequencing was performed with immunoSEQ multiplex PCR; in TCRdb, only in-frame clones are kept and a portion is missing. In the table there are roughly 78,000 clones, less than 75% of which are singletons. Material: PBMCs. Source of these receptors: a man between 25 and 39 years old in good health and CMV-seropositive. Both conserved end residues are part of each CDR3. D genes are given only for firm matches. Only some rows state a clone size, as once, few, many or a class for expanded clones.

V gene,clone size,J gene,D gene,CDR3 length,CDR3 DNA,CDR3 protein
TRBV5-6,few,TRBJ1-3,TRBD1,13,TGTGCCAGCAGTCGGGACAGGGGAAACACCATATATTTT,CASSRDRGNTIYF
TRBV5-1,once,TRBJ1-2,TRBD1,14,TGCGCCAGCAGCTTGTCAGGGGGGAACTATGGCTACACCTTC,CASSLSGGNYGYTF
TRBV19,NA,TRBJ2-1,TRBD2,15,TGTGCCAGTAGTTCTCGACTAGCGGGCCACAATGAGCAGTTCTTC,CASSSRLAGHNEQFF
TRBV27,NA,TRBJ2-7,TRBD2,15,TGTGCCAGCAGTTCTCGGACTAGCGGGAGAGACGAGCAGTACTTC,CASSSRTSGRDEQYF
TRBV28,NA,TRBJ2-6,NA,12,TGTGCCAGCAGTTCAGGGGTCCGGGTCCTGACTTTC,CASSSGVRVLTF
TRBV5-1,NA,TRBJ1-1,TRBD1,12,TGCGCCAGCAGCCGGGACAGGCTCGAGGCTTTCTTT,CASSRDRLEAFF
TRBV10-1,NA,TRBJ2-2,TRBD2,15,TGCGCCAGCAGCCGACTAGCGGGTGACACCGGGGAGCTGTTTTTT,CASSRLAGDTGELFF
TRBV6-5,once,TRBJ2-7,NA,13,TGTGCCAGCAGTCCGGACAATTCCTACGAGCAGTACTTC,CASSPDNSYEQYF
TRBV28,few,TRBJ1-4,NA,16,TGTGCCAGCAGTTTAAGTCGGGGTAGGCTTTATGAAAAACTGTTTTTT,CASSLSRGRLYEKLFF
TRBV6-5,NA,TRBJ2-7,NA,13,TGTGCCAGCAGCTACGCCAGCGGGTACGAGCAGTACTTC,CASSYASGYEQYF
TRBV5-1,NA,TRBJ2-7,TRBD2,18,TGCGCCAGCAGCTATGAGCTACGAAGGACTAGCGGGGGCTACGAGCAGTACTTC,CASSYELRRTSGGYEQYF
TRBV5-1,NA,TRBJ1-5,TRBD1,16,TGCGCCAGCAGCCCCGGGGACAGTATCGGCAATCAGCCCCAGCATTTT,CASSPGDSIGNQPQHF
TRBV25-1,NA,TRBJ2-7,NA,16,TGTGCCAGCAGTGAATTAAGGGGCGACCACCACTACGAGCAGTACTTC,CASSELRGDHHYEQYF
TRBV2,NA,TRBJ2-7,TRBD2,15,TGTGCCAGCAGCGTTAGCGGGGGGGGAGACTACGAGCAGTACTTC,CASSVSGGGDYEQYF
TRBV6-1,few,TRBJ2-3,NA,14,TGTGCCAGCAGTGACAGGGTCAGGACAGATACGCAGTATTTT,CASSDRVRTDTQYF
TRBV5-1,few,TRBJ2-5,NA,13,TGCGCCAGCAGCTCCCAGGTACCAGAGACCCAGTACTTC,CASSSQVPETQYF
TRBV6-5,NA,TRBJ1-6,NA,15,TGTGCCAGCAGTCAGAGGGGACATTGGAATTCACCCCTCCACTTT,CASSQRGHWNSPLHF
TRBV2,NA,TRBJ2-2,NA,14,TGTGCCAGCAGCGTTGGGGGCCGGACCGGGGAGCTGTTTTTT,CASSVGGRTGELFF
TRBV4-1,NA,TRBJ2-7,TRBD1,15,TGCGCCAGCAGCCAAGAGGGCGCGACAGGGGACGAGCAGTACTTC,CASSQEGATGDEQYF
TRBV27,NA,TRBJ1-1,NA,13,TGTGCCAGCAGATTAGGGACATATACTGAAGCTTTCTTT,CASRLGTYTEAFF
TRBV6-5,NA,TRBJ2-7,TRBD2,15,TGTGCCAGCAGTTTTAGCGGGAGCAACTCCTACGAGCAGTACTTC,CASSFSGSNSYEQYF
TRBV4-1,NA,TRBJ2-7,TRBD2,16,TGCGCCAGCAGCCCATCGCATGAGCGGGAGCTCCACGAGCAGTACTTC,CASSPSHERELHEQYF